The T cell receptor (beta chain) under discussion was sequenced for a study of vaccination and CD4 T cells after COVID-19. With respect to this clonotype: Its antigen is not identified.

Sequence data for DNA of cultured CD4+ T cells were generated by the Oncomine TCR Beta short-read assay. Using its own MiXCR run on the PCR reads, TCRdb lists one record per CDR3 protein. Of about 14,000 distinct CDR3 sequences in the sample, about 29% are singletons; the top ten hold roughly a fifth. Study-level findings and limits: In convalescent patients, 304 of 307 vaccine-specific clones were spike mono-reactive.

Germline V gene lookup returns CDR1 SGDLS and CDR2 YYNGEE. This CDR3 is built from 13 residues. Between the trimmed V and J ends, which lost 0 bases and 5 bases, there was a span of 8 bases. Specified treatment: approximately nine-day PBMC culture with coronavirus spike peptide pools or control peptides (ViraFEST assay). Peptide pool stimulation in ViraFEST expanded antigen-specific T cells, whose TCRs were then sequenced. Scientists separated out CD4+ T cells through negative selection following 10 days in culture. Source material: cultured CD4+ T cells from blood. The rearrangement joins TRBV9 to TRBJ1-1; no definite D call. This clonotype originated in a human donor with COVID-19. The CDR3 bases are TGTGCCAGCAGCGTAGAATTGGGAACTGAAGCTTTCTTT. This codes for CASSVELGTEAFF.